The present T cell receptor beta chain was sequenced within a study of blood T cells in healthy people across ages. Overall study results and limits: Conclusively comparing naive with antigen-experienced cells was impossible with unsorted PBMCs. Higher diversity, along with more naive CD4+ cells, distinguished long-lived donors from aged donors.

V shed 4 bases and J shed 2 bases, with 10 bases lying between them. The germline V gene has CDR1 SGHRS and CDR2 YFSETQ. The CDR3 length is 13 residues. Together with a sample-barcoded 5' primer, a J-beta primer mix was included in a second PCR lasting about 7 to 12 cycles. TCRdb re-analysed the 5' RACE reads in MiXCR, keeping a single row per CDR3 protein. Among some 1,800,000 distinct CDR3 sequences listed, about 39% were seen once. On this clonotype itself: The antigen is unknown.

This TCR was recovered from a human donor in good health. The chain is built from TRBV5-1 and TRBJ2-7; maybe TRBD1 (5 bases). The sample taken for sequencing was blood. The CDR3 loop is CASSVQTAYEQYF. As DNA, the CDR3 is TGCGCCAGCAGCGTACAGACAGCCTACGAGCAGTACTTC.